Reported below is one TCR beta chain. The data stem from a study of blood T cell repertoires in COVID-19. Turning to the study itself: Spain, Italy and the United States supplied samples that represented acute and convalescent COVID-19.

Unmatched junction bases numbered 6, after V lost 2 bases and J lost 2 bases. Germline V lookup: CDR1 SEHNR, CDR2 FQNEAQ (reference sequence). The CDR3 sequence is 17 residues long. Under the authors' procedure: How many nucleated cells were present was estimated from reference gene primer amplification. Here immunoSEQ multiplex PCR was the method, and the copy in TCRdb shows in-frame clones only, minus some. V, J and clone size were drawn from that table, and D and trimming were deduced from the DNA. The table lists a few hundred thousand clones, around 87% of them singletons, with roughly 3% in the top ten.

Sequenced input: peripheral blood. This TCR came from a man in his 60s with acute or convalescent COVID-19. The gene calls are TRBV7-9 and TRBJ2-2, with 9 nucleotides matching TRBD1. CDR3 DNA sequence: TGTGCCAGCAGCTTACCCCGGGACAGGGTTAACACCGGGGAGCTGTTTTTT. Residues: CASSLPRDRVNTGELFF. Variable domain in full (rest from reference TRBV7-9 and TRBJ2-2): DTGVSQNPRHKITKRGQNVTFRCDPISEHNRLYWYRQTLGQGPEFLTYFQNEAQLEKSRLLSDRFSAERPKGSFSTLEIQRTEQGDSAMYLCASSLPRDRVNTGELFFGEGSRLTVL.